This record concerns one TCR beta chain sequence. Its antigen is not known. The data stem from a study of cytotoxic CD8 clonotypes in ibrutinib-treated CLL. For the study at large: Results showed around 25 partial and 2 complete responses; following median about 62 months, around 15 remained remitted, approximately twelve advanced. The study's findings and limits: Clonality increased at ibrutinib response, then returned toward baseline at progression. Under therapy, public clonotypes either contracted or stayed stable, and they were uncommon. Patients had baseline clonality above age-matched healthy donors, and this clonality moved with circulating CD8+ T-cell counts.

Germline CDR1 SQVTM, CDR2 ANQGSEA. This CDR3 has 14 amino acids. Trimming cost V 7 bases and J 6 bases, with 18 bases left between them. Sequencing used immunoSEQ multiplex PCR; TCRdb keeps in-frame clones, though not all of them. The repertoire includes some 290,000 clones, roughly 79% of them detected once, and over 6.5% sits in the top ten. This chain connects TRBV29-1 to TRBJ2-2; tentatively, D is TRBD2 (6 bases). Material: PBMCs, obtained before ibrutinib treatment. The origin of this receptor is a human donor with chronic lymphocytic leukemia. The CDR3 reads CSAHGGRKAGELFF. The CDR3 region has the DNA TGCAGCGCCCATGGGGGGAGGAAGGCCGGGGAGCTGTTTTTT.